Given below is one TCR beta chain in context. Its antigen is as yet unknown. The CDR3 spans 14 residues. The trim removed 7 bases at V and 6 bases at J, leaving 6 bases unmatched. The V gene's germline CDR1 is PRHDT and CDR2 FYEKMQ (reference sequence). cDNA synthesis used the whole RNA isolate, giving expressed TCRB sequences. Naive, central memory and regulatory T cell samples produced a mean of approximately 3.6 million reads. The method was immunoSEQ multiplex PCR; TCRdb's version includes in-frame clones alone and lacks a portion of them. The table records more than 100,000 clones, about 26% of them present only once. The data stem from a study of beta chain features in type 1 diabetes. In the study overall: Cell yields, age and gender were similar between patients and healthy donors.

Study-wide results and caveats: The naive, central memory and Treg TCRB repertoires looked more alike in patients than they did in healthy donors. TCRB CDR3s were moderately but significantly shorter in Type 1 diabetes patients in all four CD4+ subsets. Insertion counts at VDJ junctions were lower in type 1 diabetes patients, who also showed more deletions there.

This chain joins TRBV13 and TRBJ2-1; 10 bases line up with TRBD2. Material for sequencing was central memory CD4+ T cells from blood. This clonotype was obtained from a woman in her late teens or twenties with type 1 diabetes. CDR3 in amino acids: CASTSGRTSNEQFF. The CDR3 DNA reads TGTGCCAGCACTAGCGGGAGAACAAGCAATGAGCAGTTCTTC.